This entry is about one TCR beta chain. Clones were read by immunoSEQ multiplex PCR, and TCRdb kept only the in-frame ones, dropping some. The data contain approximately 330,000 clones, 85% to 90% of them singletons. This specimen belongs to a study of blood T cell repertoires in COVID-19. About the study: From the United States, Italy and Spain came samples of acute and convalescent COVID-19.

From germline, CDR1 is SEHNR and CDR2 FQNEAQ (reference sequence). The junction had 3 bases not matched to a gene; V was cut back by 3 bases and J by 2 bases. The CDR3 sequence is 15 residues long. This sequence joins TRBV7-9 and TRBJ2-3; TRBD2 matches at 9 bases. The receptor was derived from a woman between 50 and 59 years old with active or convalescent COVID-19. The specimen was peripheral blood. The CDR3 DNA sequence: TGTGCCAGCAGCTTTCTAGCGGGGCCCACAGATACGCAGTATTTT. Amino acid sequence: CASSFLAGPTDTQYF.